This T cell receptor beta chain comes out of a study of blood T cell repertoires in COVID-19. Study as a whole: In each case, the material was cDNA or gDNA derived from T cells, B-cell-depleted T cells, or PBMCs.

Between the trimmed V and J ends, which lost 2 bases and 1 base, there was a span of 10 bases. This CDR3 is 15 amino acids long. CDR1 and CDR2 (germline): SGHDT, YYEEEE. Clones were sequenced by immunoSEQ multiplex PCR, and TCRdb holds only the in-frame ones, with some missing. The sample contains 100,000 to 150,000 clones, approximately 74% of which appear only once. The sequence was collected from a man aged 55 to 69 with acute or convalescent COVID-19. The sample was peripheral blood. The chain is built from TRBV5-6 and TRBJ2-1; a weak D match, TRBD2 (5 bases). The CDR3 DNA reads as TGTGCCAGCAGCTTTCTGAGGGTTTCCTACAATGAGCAGTTCTTC. It specifies CASSFLRVSYNEQFF.